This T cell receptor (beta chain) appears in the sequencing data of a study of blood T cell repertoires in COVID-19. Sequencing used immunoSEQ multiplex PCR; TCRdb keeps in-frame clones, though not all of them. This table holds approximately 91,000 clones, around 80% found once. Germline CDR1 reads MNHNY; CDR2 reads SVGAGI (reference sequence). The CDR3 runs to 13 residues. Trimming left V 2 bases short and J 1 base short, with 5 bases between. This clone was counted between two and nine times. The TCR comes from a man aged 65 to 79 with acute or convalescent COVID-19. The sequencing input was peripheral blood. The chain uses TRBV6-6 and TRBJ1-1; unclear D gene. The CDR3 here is CASSYLGNTEAFF. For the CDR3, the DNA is TGTGCCAGCAGTTACCTCGGGAACACTGAAGCTTTCTTT.